Below, 13 T cell receptor beta chains from the same sample are listed, as sequenced in a study of PD-1 blockade in classical Hodgkin lymphoma. Assay used: immunoSEQ multiplex PCR; TCRdb lists only in-frame clones, some missing. The sample records 30,000 to 35,000 clones, roughly four fifths being singletons. There was relapse after autologous stem cell transplantation in every patient, and there was variation in brentuximab vedotin exposure. The sample in question was peripheral blood mononuclear cells (PBMCs), obtained at baseline. The receptors here all came from a human donor with classical Hodgkin lymphoma.

The chain has TRBV6-1 and TRBJ1-3; unclear D gene. Germline V gives CDR1 MNHNS, CDR2 SASEGT. The CDR3 totals 14 residues. The germline V and J ends were trimmed by 6 bases and 4 bases, with 13 bases remaining between them. In DNA form, the CDR3 reads TGTGCCAGCAGGTCCACGACTGGGGGAAACACCATATATTTT. As protein: CASRSTTGGNTIYF.

This chain uses TRBV7-3 with TRBJ2-3, with a weak D call TRBD1 (5 bases). V lost 2 bases and J lost 5, with 11 bases in between. The germline gives CDR1 SGHTA, CDR2 FQGTGA. There are 14 residues in the CDR3. CDR3 residues: CASSLAGIGDTQYF. The CDR3 DNA sequence: TGTGCCAGCAGCTTAGCAGGGATCGGAGATACGCAGTATTTT.

A few counts support this clone. The chain uses TRBV4-3 and TRBJ1-3; D is undetermined. V lost 4 bases and J lost 7, with 14 bases in between. This CDR3 region has 14 residues. CDR1 and CDR2 (germline): LGHNA, YSLEER. Here the CDR3 reads CASSPSGQTNTIYF. The CDR3 coding sequence is TGCGCCAGCAGCCCATCTGGCCAGACTAACACCATATATTTT.

This clone appeared a single time. The J gene is TRBJ1-5, the V gene TRBV7-2; D remains unclear. The V gene's germline CDR1 is SGHTA and CDR2 FQGNSA. The CDR3 contains 18 residues. Trimming stripped 3 bases from V and 2 bases from J, with 20 bases between. The CDR3 loop is CASSFIEVLGWGNQPQHF. The CDR3 DNA reads as TGTGCCAGCAGCTTTATTGAGGTACTCGGGTGGGGCAATCAGCCCCAGCATTTT.

The DNA for the CDR3 is TGCAGCGTTGGGGACAGCATTTTAGGTGAAGCTTTCTTT. Its translation: CSVGDSILGEAFF. The chain joins TRBV29-1 to TRBJ1-1; 7 bases fit TRBD1. This CDR3 contains 13 residues. The J segment lost 7 bases and the V segment lost 4 bases, leaving 9 bases of the junction unmatched. Germline CDR1 and CDR2: SQVTM and ANQGSEA.

The V and J genes are TRBV6-5 and TRBJ2-3; D remains unclear. Trimming left V 2 bases short and J 3 bases short, with 9 bases between. In germline, CDR1 is MNHEY, CDR2 SVGAGI. The CDR3 spans 14 residues. The CDR3 is CASSYGSPTDTQYF. CDR3 coding DNA: TGTGCCAGCAGTTACGGATCCCCAACAGATACGCAGTATTTT.

This clone turned up a few times. CDR3 residues: CAISGFPRSDTQYF. The CDR3 region has the DNA TGTGCCATCAGCGGTTTTCCCCGTTCGGATACGCAGTATTTT. This chain joins TRBV10-3 and TRBJ2-3; D ambiguous. Germline CDR1 reads ENHRY; CDR2 reads SYGVKD. The CDR3 is made up of 14 amino acids. Trimming took 6 bases from V and 6 from J, leaving 16 bases between them.

The chain joins TRBV9 to TRBJ2-2; D unresolved. CDR3 length: 14 amino acids. Trimming shortened V by 0 bases and J by 6 bases, and 9 bases separated the two germline ends. Germline V gene lookup returns CDR1 SGDLS and CDR2 YYNGEE. DNA of the CDR3: TGTGCCAGCAGCGTAGCTATAAAGCCCGGGGAGCTGTTTTTT. Its translation: CASSVAIKPGELFF.

V usage is TRBV6-6 and J usage is TRBJ1-1; D uncertain. The CDR3 extends over 16 amino acids. Germline loops: CDR1 MNHNY, CDR2 SVGAGI (reference sequence). V shed 0 bases and J shed 5 bases, with 16 bases lying between them. CDR3 DNA: TGTGCCAGCAGTTACTCGATGTCTAGGGTGGGTACTGAAGCTTTCTTT. It codes for CASSYSMSRVGTEAFF.

This clone appeared a single time. The V and J genes are TRBV7-8 and TRBJ2-2; the match to TRBD2 covers 9 bases. CDR3 size: 19 residues. The V gene end was trimmed by 0 bases and the J gene end by 6 bases; junction bases not matched to a gene: 14. CDR1 SGHVS and CDR2 FQNEAQ come from the germline V gene. DNA for the CDR3: TGTGCCAGCAGCTTAGCGCGAGGCGGGGGGGCCTTTTTCTCCGGGGAGCTGTTTTTT. Translating gives CASSLARGGGAFFSGELFF.

The chain links TRBV7-8 to TRBJ2-7, with D perhaps matching TRBD2 (7 bases). Per the germline V gene, CDR1 is SGHVS and CDR2 is FQNEAQ. Trimming took 4 bases from V and 1 from J, leaving 14 bases between them. This CDR3 has 15 amino acids. This CDR3 is CASSSTRGPSYEQYF. The CDR3 region has the DNA TGTGCCAGCAGCTCGACGCGGGGGCCGTCCTACGAGCAGTACTTC.

The gene calls are TRBV27 and TRBJ1-1, with D perhaps matching TRBD1 (5 bases). V shed 2 bases and J shed 11 bases, with 18 bases lying between them. The V gene's germline CDR1 is MNHEY and CDR2 SMNVEV (reference sequence). The CDR3 length is 14 residues. This CDR3 is CASSLTASGSRAFF. CDR3 DNA: TGTGCCAGCAGTTTAACGGCGTCAGGGTCTAGGGCTTTCTTT.

This clone showed up just once. The chain combines TRBV6-8 with TRBJ2-2; D call uncertain. This CDR3 is built from 14 residues. Trimming stripped 2 bases from V and 7 bases from J, with 11 bases between. Germline values: CDR1 MNHGY, CDR2 SAAAGT. CDR3 bases: TGTGCCAGCAGTTACGGCCCCTCGAACGGGGAGCTGTTTTTT. It codes for CASSYGPSNGELFF.